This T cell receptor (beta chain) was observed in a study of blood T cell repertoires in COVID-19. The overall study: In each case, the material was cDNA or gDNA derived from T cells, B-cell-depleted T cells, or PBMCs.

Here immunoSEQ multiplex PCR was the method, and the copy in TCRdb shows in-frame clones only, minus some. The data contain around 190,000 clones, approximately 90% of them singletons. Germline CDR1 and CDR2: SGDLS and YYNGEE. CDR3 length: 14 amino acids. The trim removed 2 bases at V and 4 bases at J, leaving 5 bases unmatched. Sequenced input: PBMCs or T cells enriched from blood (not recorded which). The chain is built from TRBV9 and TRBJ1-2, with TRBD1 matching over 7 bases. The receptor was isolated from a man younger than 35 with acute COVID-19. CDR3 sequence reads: CASSVNRGAYGYTF. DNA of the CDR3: TGTGCCAGCAGCGTCAACAGGGGAGCCTATGGCTACACCTTC.